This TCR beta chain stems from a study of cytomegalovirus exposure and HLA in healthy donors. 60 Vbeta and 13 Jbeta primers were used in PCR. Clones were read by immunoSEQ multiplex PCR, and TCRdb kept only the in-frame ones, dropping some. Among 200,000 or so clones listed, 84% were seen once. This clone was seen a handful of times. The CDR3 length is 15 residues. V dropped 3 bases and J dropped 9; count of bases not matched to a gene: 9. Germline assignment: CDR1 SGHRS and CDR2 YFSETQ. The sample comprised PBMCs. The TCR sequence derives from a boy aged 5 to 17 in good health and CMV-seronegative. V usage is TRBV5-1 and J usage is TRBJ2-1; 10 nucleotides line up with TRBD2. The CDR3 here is CASSWGGLAGVEQFF. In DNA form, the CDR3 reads TGCGCCAGCAGCTGGGGGGGTCTAGCGGGAGTTGAGCAGTTCTTC. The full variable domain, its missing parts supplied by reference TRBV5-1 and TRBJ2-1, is KAGVTQTPRYLIKTRGQQVTLSCSPISGHRSVSWYQQTPGQGLQFLFEYFSETQRNKGNFPGRFSGRQFSNSRSEMNVSTLELGDSALYLCASSWGGLAGVEQFFGPGTRLTVL.